What follows are 30 T cell receptor beta chains derived from one specimen sequenced in a study of blood T cell repertoires in COVID-19. Some clones are missing from TCRdb's copy, which holds only in-frame ones; the method was immunoSEQ multiplex PCR. The profile covers under 250,000 clones, with 75% to 90% appearing a single time and approximately 2.6% taken by the ten largest. Sequenced material: peripheral blood. The receptors derive from an older woman with active or convalescent COVID-19.

The J gene is TRBJ2-7, the V gene TRBV3-1 (or the pseudogene TRBV3-2), with D perhaps matching TRBD1 (6 bases). The CDR3 contains 13 residues. V lost 3 bases to trimming and J lost 6 bases, with 12 bases between them. Germline V lookup: CDR1 LGHDT, CDR2 YNNKEL (reference sequence). The CDR3 reads CASSHLQGSEQYF. In DNA, the CDR3 is TGTGCCAGCAGCCATCTACAGGGAAGCGAGCAGTACTTC.

J is TRBJ1-1 and V is TRBV11-1, with D perhaps matching TRBD1 (6 bases). The CDR3 has 14 amino acids. V was trimmed by 3 bases and J by 3 bases, leaving 11 bases between them. Germline CDR1 is SGHAT and CDR2 is FQDESV (reference sequence). CDR3 in amino acids: CASSFLGADTEAFF. The CDR3 bases are TGTGCCAGCAGCTTTCTGGGGGCGGACACTGAAGCTTTCTTT.

The chain carries TRBV5-1 and TRBJ2-7; D is uncertain. CDR3 length equals 13 residues. Deletions cut 0 bases from V and 6 bases from J, with 10 bases between. The germline V gene encodes CDR1 SGHRS and CDR2 YFSETQ. The CDR3 bases are TGCGCCAGCAGCTTGGCCCAGACAACCGAGCAGTACTTC. Translated, it gives CASSLAQTTEQYF.

Worth noting for this clone: This sample includes further DNA sequences coding for the same CDR3. The chain uses TRBV2 and TRBJ1-5; D call uncertain. The V and J ends lost 6 bases and 0 bases respectively, with 6 bases between them. The CDR3 length is 13 residues. Germline V gives CDR1 SNHLY, CDR2 FYNNEI. This CDR3 is CASSLYSNQPQHF. Here the CDR3 DNA reads TGTGCCAGCAGCTTGTATAGCAATCAGCCCCAGCATTTT.

This chain joins TRBV25-1 and TRBJ1-4; no firm D call. In germline, CDR1 is MGHDK, CDR2 SYGVNS. The V end lost 2 bases, the J end lost 4 bases, and 8 bases lay between the germline ends. CDR3 size: 14 residues. The CDR3 DNA is TGTGCCAGCAGTGAAGGGCGTTATAATGAAAAACTGTTTTTT. As protein: CASSEGRYNEKLFF.

The CDR3 sequence: CASSPTGANEKLFF. CDR3 nucleotides: TGTGCCAGCAGCCCGACAGGAGCTAATGAAAAACTGTTTTTT. This sequence joins TRBV9 and TRBJ1-4; possible D gene TRBD1, 6 bases. V was clipped by 4 bases and J by 3 bases, with 10 bases between them. The CDR3 totals 14 residues. Germline CDR1 is SGDLS and CDR2 is YYNGEE.

The J gene is TRBJ2-5, the V gene TRBV29-1; D possibly corresponds to TRBD1 (6 bases). This CDR3 region has 12 residues. The ends were cut back, 7 bases at V and 8 bases at J, with 17 bases in the middle. The germline V gene encodes CDR1 SQVTM and CDR2 ANQGSEA. DNA of the CDR3: TGCAGCGCCGCACAGGGTCAAGGTACCCAGTACTTC. Translating gives CSAAQGQGTQYF. Filled out from reference TRBV29-1 and TRBJ2-5, the complete variable domain reads SAVISQKPSRDICQRGTSLTIQCQVDSQVTMMFWYRQQPGQSLTLIATANQGSEATYESGFVIDKFPISRPNLTFSTLTVSNMSPEDSSIYLCSAAQGQGTQYFGPGTRLLVL.

The rearrangement uses TRBV30 and TRBJ2-7, with D possibly TRBD2 on 6 matching bases. The V and J ends lost 3 bases and 4 bases respectively, with 10 bases between them. Germline V lookup: CDR1 GTSNPN, CDR2 SVGIG (reference sequence). The CDR3 contains 12 residues. The CDR3 bases are TGTGCCTGGAGGGGGACTTCTTACGAGCAGTACTTC. This translates into CAWRGTSYEQYF.

This clone was recorded only once. Other DNA variants within this sample encode the same CDR3. V and J are TRBV3-1 (or the pseudogene TRBV3-2) and TRBJ2-7; TRBD2 agrees at 10 bases. V lost 4 bases, J lost 4 bases, and 4 bases stayed unmatched. The CDR3 sequence is 14 residues long. Germline CDR1 and CDR2: LGHDT and YNNKEL (reference sequence). The CDR3 protein is CASSPTGLAYEQYF. In DNA, the CDR3 is TGTGCCAGCAGCCCCACGGGACTAGCGTACGAGCAGTACTTC.

V is TRBV7-9 and J is TRBJ2-5; 7 bases line up with TRBD1. The J segment lost 5 bases and the V segment lost 2 bases, leaving 14 bases of the junction unmatched. Germline-derived CDR1 and CDR2 are SEHNR and FQNEAQ (reference sequence). This CDR3 comprises 17 residues. The CDR3 loop reads CASSLNQWPQGTETQYF. CDR3 nucleotide sequence: TGTGCCAGCAGCTTAAATCAGTGGCCACAGGGGACGGAGACCCAGTACTTC.

The chain has TRBV27 and TRBJ1-6; 7 bases match TRBD1. J gave up 9 bases and V 3 bases, and 8 bases lay outside the gene matches. CDR3 length: 15 amino acids. In germline, CDR1 is MNHEY, CDR2 SMNVEV (reference sequence). The chain's CDR3 is CASSFLRDSSSPLHF. The CDR3 DNA reads TGTGCCAGCAGTTTCCTTAGGGACAGTAGTTCACCCCTCCACTTT.

The chain is built from TRBV27 and TRBJ1-1; D is ambiguous. CDR1 is MNHEY, CDR2 SMNVEV, per germline (reference sequence). Trimming cost V 6 bases and J 11 bases, with 16 bases left between them. The CDR3 has 12 residues. CDR3 sequence: CASSHLSGRAFF. For the CDR3, the DNA is TGTGCCAGCAGCCATCTGAGCGGGCGGGCTTTCTTT.

This clone was observed a handful of times. The chain is built from TRBV19 and TRBJ2-2, with D possibly matching TRBD1 (6 bases). Trimming pared 5 bases from V and 6 bases from J, leaving 22 bases between. The germline V gene encodes CDR1 LNHDA and CDR2 SQIVND (reference sequence). The CDR3 length is 17 residues. CDR3 nucleotide sequence: TGTGCCAGTAGTGGCCGGGACCCGGGATCAGGGGCCGGGGAGCTGTTTTTT. It yields the protein CASSGRDPGSGAGELFF.

J is TRBJ2-5 and V is TRBV19, with TRBD2 as a possible D gene (5 bases). V was shortened by 6 bases and J by 5 bases, with 13 bases between the two germline ends. The germline CDR1 and CDR2 sequences are LNHDA and SQIVND (reference sequence). The CDR3 runs 13 residues. CDR3 DNA sequence: TGTGCCAGTAGGAGGGCAGCCTCGGAGACCCAGTACTTC. Its translation is CASRRAASETQYF.

The chain employs TRBV6-2 or TRBV6-3 and TRBJ1-4; 10 positions match TRBD1. CDR1 and CDR2 (germline): MNHEY, SVGEGT. The CDR3 consists of 14 residues. V shed 5 bases and J 8 bases; nucleotides not matched to a gene: 5. CDR3 loop: CASSTGQGSEKLFF. CDR3 coding DNA: TGTGCCAGCAGTACGGGACAGGGGTCGGAAAAACTGTTTTTT.

The chain has TRBV18 and TRBJ1-5, with a possible D match to TRBD1 (5 bases). V lost 3 bases, J lost 0 bases, and 12 bases lay in between. Germline CDR1 KGHSH, CDR2 LQKENI. This CDR3 is built from 16 residues. CDR3 nucleotides: TGTGCCAGCTCACCGGCTCGGGGGAATAGCAATCAGCCCCAGCATTTT. Translation gives CASSPARGNSNQPQHF.

The rearrangement joins TRBV11-2 to TRBJ2-2, with D unclear. This CDR3 region has 12 residues. V dropped 3 bases and J dropped 11 bases, with 10 bases sitting between them. Germline CDR1 SGHAT, CDR2 FQNNGV. The CDR3 sequence: CASSFHRPELFF. The CDR3 coding sequence is TGTGCCAGCAGCTTCCACAGACCCGAGCTGTTTTTT.

V usage is TRBV28 and J usage is TRBJ1-2; the D is unclear. Trimming pared 3 bases from V and 6 bases from J, leaving 14 bases between. The CDR3 is 14 residues long. CDR1 and CDR2 (germline): MDHEN, SYDVKM. The CDR3 spells CASSFDRVGDGYTF. DNA for the CDR3: TGTGCCAGCAGTTTCGACCGGGTTGGAGATGGCTACACCTTC.

The V gene is TRBV10-1, the J gene TRBJ2-1, with 7 bases matching TRBD2. The germline V gene has CDR1 WNHNN and CDR2 SYGVQD (reference sequence). V dropped 10 bases and J dropped 2; count of bases not matched to a gene: 5. The CDR3 contains 13 residues. The CDR3 loop reads CATTGGAYNEQFF. The CDR3, as DNA: TGCGCCACCACGGGGGGAGCCTACAATGAGCAGTTCTTC.

The rearrangement uses TRBV4-1 and TRBJ1-2; no clear D. The CDR3 contains 17 residues. With 1 base removed from V and 5 bases from J, the gap between germline ends came to 20 bases. Per the germline V gene, CDR1 is MGHRA and CDR2 is YSYEKL. The CDR3, as DNA: TGCGCCAGCAGCCAAGGGGTCGTTTTAGGCGGGCAGTATGGCTACACCTTC. This sequence encodes CASSQGVVLGGQYGYTF.

The chain uses TRBV28 and TRBJ1-4; D is undetermined. Trimming removed 6 bases at V and 5 bases at J, with 16 bases between. Germline values: CDR1 MDHEN, CDR2 SYDVKM. The CDR3 has 15 amino acids. The CDR3 coding sequence is TGTGCCAGCAGGCCGTCGGGAGCCTCAAATGAAAAACTGTTTTTT. Encoded protein: CASRPSGASNEKLFF.

The chain uses TRBV28 and TRBJ1-6; D is uncertain. In germline, CDR1 is MDHEN, CDR2 SYDVKM. The CDR3 spans 14 residues. V lost 5 bases, J lost 4 bases, and 9 bases lay in between. CDR3: CASSPQVYNSPLHF. The CDR3 nucleotides read TGTGCCAGCAGTCCTCAGGTGTATAATTCACCCCTCCACTTT.

The sample holds one count of this clone. The rearrangement uses TRBV29-1 and TRBJ1-1, with a weak D call TRBD1 (6 bases). The CDR3 contains 14 residues. V lost 2 bases to trimming and J lost 7 bases, with 17 bases between them. Germline V gene sequence: CDR1 SQVTM, CDR2 ANQGSEA. Here the CDR3 DNA reads TGCAGCGTTGAATGGTACGGGGGGCGTAGTGAAGCTTTCTTT. Translated, it gives CSVEWYGGRSEAFF.

The chain has TRBV5-1 and TRBJ2-3; TRBD1 aligns across 10 bases. In germline, CDR1 is SGHRS, CDR2 YFSETQ. This CDR3 contains 17 residues. V gave up 4 bases and J gave up 0 bases; unmatched junction bases: 8. The CDR3 DNA sequence: TGCGCCAGCAGCCAATTTTGGACAGGGGGAAGCACAGATACGCAGTATTTT. Translating gives CASSQFWTGGSTDTQYF.

The CDR3 DNA is TGTGCCAGCAGCTTAGCACAGGGGTTTACCTACGAGCAGTACTTC. Translated: CASSLAQGFTYEQYF. V and J are TRBV11-2 and TRBJ2-7; 7 positions match TRBD1. CDR1 and CDR2 (germline): SGHAT, FQNNGV. CDR3 size: 15 residues. With V trimmed by 1 base and J by 2 bases, 5 bases remained unmatched. Drawing the rest from reference TRBV11-2 and TRBJ2-7, the complete variable domain is EAGVAQSPRYKIIEKRQSVAFWCNPISGHATLYWYQQILGQGPKLLIQFQNNGVVDDSQLPKDRFSAERLKGVDSTLKIQPAKLEDSAVYLCASSLAQGFTYEQYFGPGTRLTVT.

A few counts support this clone. The chain links TRBV11-2 to TRBJ2-7, with 7 bases fitting TRBD1. Germline V CDR1 and CDR2: SGHAT, FQNNGV. The CDR3 has 15 amino acids. Trimming took 5 bases from V and 2 from J; bases not matched to a gene: 9. The CDR3 DNA sequence: TGTGCCAGCAGCCTACATACCGGGACAGCCTACGAGCAGTACTTC. Translated: CASSLHTGTAYEQYF. The full variable domain, completed using reference TRBV11-2 and TRBJ2-7, is EAGVAQSPRYKIIEKRQSVAFWCNPISGHATLYWYQQILGQGPKLLIQFQNNGVVDDSQLPKDRFSAERLKGVDSTLKIQPAKLEDSAVYLCASSLHTGTAYEQYFGPGTRLTVT.

This chain joins TRBV5-1 and TRBJ2-3; D gene uncertain. The CDR3 runs to 12 residues. V lost 5 bases, J lost 3 bases, and 7 bases lay in between. Germline loops: CDR1 SGHRS, CDR2 YFSETQ. For the CDR3, the DNA is TGCGCCAGCAGAGTAGCAACAGATACGCAGTATTTT. Translation: CASRVATDTQYF. Full variable domain (outside the CDR3, taken from reference TRBV5-1 and TRBJ2-3): KAGVTQTPRYLIKTRGQQVTLSCSPISGHRSVSWYQQTPGQGLQFLFEYFSETQRNKGNFPGRFSGRQFSNSRSEMNVSTLELGDSALYLCASRVATDTQYFGPGTRLTVL.

The rearrangement links TRBV7-9 to TRBJ1-1; 10 nucleotides line up with TRBD1. CDR1 and CDR2 from the germline V gene are SEHNR and FQNEAQ (reference sequence). The CDR3 covers 16 residues. J was trimmed by 5 bases and V by 0 bases; bases with no gene match: 6. In nucleotides, the CDR3 is TGTGCCAGCAGCTTAGCCCGGGACAGGGGCAGGACTGAAGCTTTCTTT. Translation: CASSLARDRGRTEAFF.

This clone was seen only a few times. The chain links TRBV6-5 to TRBJ2-5; TRBD2 agrees at 13 bases. CDR3 length equals 16 residues. Germline V gene lookup returns CDR1 MNHEY and CDR2 SVGAGI. V lost 2 bases, J lost 10 bases, and 10 bases stayed unmatched. This CDR3 is CASSYQGLAGFFDQYF. CDR3 bases: TGTGCCAGCAGTTACCAGGGACTAGCGGGATTTTTTGACCAGTACTTC.

CDR3 region: CASSLAVDRVTDTQYF. DNA for the CDR3: TGCGCCAGCAGCTTGGCTGTGGACAGGGTCACAGATACGCAGTATTTT. V gene TRBV5-1 combines with J gene TRBJ2-3; 8 bases line up with TRBD1. J gave up 2 bases and V 0 bases, and 5 bases lay outside the gene matches. CDR3 length equals 16 residues. CDR1 is SGHRS, CDR2 YFSETQ, per germline.